The TCR beta chain described here comes from a study of blood T cell repertoires in COVID-19. This CDR3 is 13 amino acids long. Trimming took off 4 bases at V and 4 bases at J, with 7 bases between the two ends. This clone was observed a single time. TCRdb's copy holds only in-frame clones and misses some; the assay was immunoSEQ multiplex PCR. The data hold roughly 100,000 clones, with roughly 79% observed a single time. The chain joins TRBV12-3 or TRBV12-4 to TRBJ1-4; D remains unclear. The TCR sequence derives from a woman in her seventies with acute or convalescent COVID-19. Sequencing was performed on peripheral blood. The CDR3 protein is CASSYASNEKLFF. The CDR3 nucleotides are TGTGCCAGCAGTTACGCGAGTAATGAAAAACTGTTTTTT.